This paragraph reports one TCR beta chain. Its matching antigen is unknown. Germline V CDR1 and CDR2: SEHNR, FQNEAQ (reference sequence). Trimming took 5 bases from V and 2 from J; bases not matched to a gene: 6. The CDR3 has 17 amino acids. This entry belongs to a study of identical twins. General study points: Invariant T cells like MAIT and iNKT could partly confound the zero-insertion analyses. Memory repertoires showed no such pattern, whereas abundant cord blood beta clonotypes carried fewer insertions.

cDNA carried unique molecular identifiers, and a universal primer site was added by template switching. One entry per CDR3 protein results from TCRdb running MiXCR on the 5' RACE reads. The sample lists about 720,000 distinct CDR3 sequences, around 8.3% occurring once. This sample also appeared in a second study, on yellow fever vaccine responses in identical twins. That source adds: Reportedly, twins' vaccine T cell responses looked partly convergent and partly personalized.

The sequence was obtained from a woman aged 18-35 years in good health. Material for sequencing was PBMCs. V and J are TRBV7-9 and TRBJ2-2; 12 positions agree with TRBD2. DNA of the CDR3: TGTGCCAGCAGCCTGACTAGCGGGGGAGCTAACACCGGGGAGCTGTTTTTT. Translating gives CASSLTSGGANTGELFF.